The clone carrying this T cell receptor beta chain appeared a single time. This CDR3 region has 13 residues. CDR1 is SGHNT and CDR2 is YYREEE in the germline V gene (reference sequence). V shed 4 bases and J 1 base; nucleotides not matched to a gene: 2. The data originate from a study of blood T cell repertoires in COVID-19. Study background: The samples span acute and convalescent COVID-19 from the United States, Italy and Spain. PBMCs, B-cell-depleted T cells, or T cells provided the cDNA or gDNA that made up the material.

In the study's own analysis: Nucleated cell counts were estimated from reference gene primer amplification. Assay: immunoSEQ multiplex PCR; the TCRdb copy retains only in-frame clones and omits some. V, J and clone size were drawn from that table, and D and trimming were deduced from the DNA. The profile shows about 160,000 clones, around nine tenths of them singletons. The rearrangement links TRBV5-4 to TRBJ2-7, with 7 bases lining up with TRBD1. Material for sequencing was peripheral blood. This receptor was obtained from a woman aged 70-85 years with COVID-19, enrolled during active disease. The CDR3 here is CASSTTGSYEQYF. DNA for the CDR3: TGTGCCAGCAGCACGACAGGGTCCTACGAGCAGTACTTC.